These 9 T cell receptor beta chains were all obtained from the same sample, sequenced in a study of blood T cell repertoires in COVID-19. The repertoire was sequenced with immunoSEQ multiplex PCR; TCRdb's copy has only in-frame clones and lacks some. This sample has 60,000 to 95,000 clones, with around 72% found just once. What was sequenced was peripheral blood. These receptors came from a human donor with acute or convalescent COVID-19. The donor label of this sample is uncertain.

V usage is TRBV2 and J usage is TRBJ1-1; D might be TRBD1 (6 bases). The ends were cut back, 6 bases at V and 0 bases at J, with 14 bases in the middle. Germline V CDR1 and CDR2: SNHLY, FYNNEI. The CDR3 loop spans 15 amino acids. DNA for the CDR3: TGTGCCAGCAGCCAACAGGGACCCATGAACACTGAAGCTTTCTTT. This translates into CASSQQGPMNTEAFF.

The genes are TRBV6-2 or TRBV6-3 and TRBJ2-1; 7 positions agree with TRBD1. Germline CDR1 is MNHEY and CDR2 is SVGEGT. With V trimmed by 5 bases and J by 3 bases, 4 bases remained unmatched. The CDR3 sequence is 14 residues long. CDR3 DNA: TGTGCCAGCAGTCCCCGACAGGGCTACAATGAGCAGTTCTTC. This sequence encodes CASSPRQGYNEQFF.

The chain combines TRBV7-9 with TRBJ2-1; 8 bases are shared with TRBD1. With 4 bases clipped from V and 3 bases from J, the junction kept 2 bases outside the gene matches. Germline V lookup: CDR1 SEHNR, CDR2 FQNEAQ (reference sequence). This CDR3 comprises 14 residues. The CDR3 protein is CASSSGTGYNEQFF. The DNA of the CDR3 is TGTGCCAGCAGCTCCGGGACAGGCTACAATGAGCAGTTCTTC.

CDR3 sequence (DNA): TGTGCCAGCAGCTTCCCTTCCGGGACTAGAAATGAGCAGTTCTTC. Translation: CASSFPSGTRNEQFF. The chain carries TRBV7-9 and TRBJ2-1; TRBD2 matches at 8 bases. CDR3 length equals 15 residues. V trimming: 3 bases; J trimming: 7 bases; junction bases outside the gene matches: 8. Germline V CDR1 and CDR2: SEHNR, FQNEAQ (reference sequence).

The rearrangement links TRBV25-1 to TRBJ1-1; 10 nucleotides agree with TRBD1. The CDR3 loop spans 14 amino acids. The J segment lost 3 bases and the V segment lost 3 bases, leaving 1 base of the junction unmatched. CDR1 MGHDK and CDR2 SYGVNS come from the germline V gene. CDR3 protein: CASSDDRGHTEAFF. The CDR3, as DNA: TGTGCCAGCAGTGACGACAGGGGGCACACTGAAGCTTTCTTT.

This chain links TRBV5-1 with TRBJ2-1; 7 nucleotides align to TRBD2. V lost 4 bases, J lost 2 bases, and 6 bases stayed unmatched. The CDR3 is made up of 15 amino acids. The germline V gene encodes CDR1 SGHRS and CDR2 YFSETQ. The CDR3 coding sequence is TGCGCCAGCAGCCCCGCCGGGACTACCTACAATGAGCAGTTCTTC. Protein: CASSPAGTTYNEQFF.

This chain's CDR3 is CASSQEEAIYGYTF. The CDR3 region has the DNA TGTGCCAGCAGCCAAGAGGAGGCCATCTATGGCTACACCTTC. The V gene is TRBV4-2, the J gene TRBJ1-2; D ambiguous. Between the trimmed V and J ends, which lost 0 bases and 4 bases, there was a span of 9 bases. The CDR3 runs to 14 residues. The germline V gene has CDR1 LGHNA and CDR2 YNFKEQ.

V and J are TRBV29-1 and TRBJ1-2; 7 nucleotides agree with TRBD1. After removal of 5 bases from V and 4 bases from J, the junction contained 13 bases not matched to a gene. Germline CDR1 and CDR2: SQVTM and ANQGSEA. The CDR3 is 15 amino acids. The CDR3 here is CSVSLTIGQAYGYTF. Written as DNA, the CDR3 is TGCAGCGTTTCACTAACTATCGGACAGGCCTATGGCTACACCTTC.

The V call is TRBV30, the J call TRBJ1-1, with D uncertain. From germline, CDR1 is GTSNPN and CDR2 SVGIG (reference sequence). The CDR3 contains 13 residues. Between the trimmed V and J ends, which lost 2 bases and 1 base, there was a span of 8 bases. Here the CDR3 DNA reads TGTGCCTGGAGTTCCTATGGGAACACTGAAGCTTTCTTT. Protein: CAWSSYGNTEAFF.